This T cell receptor (beta chain) was captured in a study of blood T cell repertoires in COVID-19. Study-wide background: Samples came from the United States, Italy and Spain, spanning acute and convalescent COVID-19.

Original data processing: Estimation of nucleated cell counts was performed using reference gene primer amplification. This table comes from immunoSEQ multiplex PCR, and its TCRdb copy is limited to in-frame clones, with some not included. The V and J calls and clone size come from that table; D and trimming were worked out from the DNA. The repertoire holds 65,000 or so clones, 75% to 80% seen once, with 25% in the top ten. The CDR3 sequence is 13 residues long. The ends were cut back, 4 bases at V and 3 bases at J, with 8 bases in the middle. Germline CDR1 and CDR2: MRHNA and SNTAGT. Sequences were obtained from peripheral blood. The clonotype was recovered from a human donor in a cohort sampled during active COVID-19. This chain joins TRBV6-4 and TRBJ2-3; D gene uncertain. CDR3 nucleotide sequence: TGTGCCAGCAGTGTTGAGTGGACAGATACGCAGTATTTT. Protein sequence: CASSVEWTDTQYF.